The clone carrying this T cell receptor beta chain was picked up a small number of times. What it recognizes is unknown. The data were obtained in a study of T cell repertoires in cytomegalovirus infection. Study-wide points: The cumulative frequency of public TCR beta families identified carriers of CMV plus the relevant HLA.

Trimming left V 6 bases short and J 2 bases short, with 9 bases between. This CDR3 is 13 amino acids long. Looked up from germline, CDR1 is ENHRY and CDR2 is SYGVKD. TCRdb used MiXCR to reprocess the reads, holding one entry per CDR3 protein. The sample consists of about 310,000 distinct CDR3 sequences, around 25% of them appearing once. The sequence was obtained from a human donor in good health (CMV status not recorded). Some clones in this sample may be carry-over from other donors' samples. The chain is built from TRBV10-3 and TRBJ2-3, with D maybe TRBD2 (6 bases). This specimen was cultured PBMCs, taken from culture after CMV antigen stimulation. The DNA for the CDR3 is TGTGCCATCAGGGAGGGGTCCACAGATACGCAGTATTTT. It yields the protein CAIREGSTDTQYF.